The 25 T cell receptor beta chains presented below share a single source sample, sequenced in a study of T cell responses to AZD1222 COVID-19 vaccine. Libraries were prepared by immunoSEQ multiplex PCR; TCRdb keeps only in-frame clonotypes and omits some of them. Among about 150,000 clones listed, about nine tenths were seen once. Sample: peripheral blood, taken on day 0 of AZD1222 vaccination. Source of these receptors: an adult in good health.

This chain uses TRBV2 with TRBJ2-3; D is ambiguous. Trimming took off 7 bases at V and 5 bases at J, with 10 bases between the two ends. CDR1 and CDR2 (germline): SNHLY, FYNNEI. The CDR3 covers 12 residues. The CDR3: CASKSSRDTQYF. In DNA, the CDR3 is TGTGCCAGCAAGTCCAGCCGAGATACGCAGTATTTT. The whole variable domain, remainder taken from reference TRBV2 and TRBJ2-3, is EPEVTQTPSHQVTQMGQEVILRCVPISNHLYFYWYRQILGQKVEFLVSFYNNEISEKSEIFDDQFSVERPDGSNFTLKIRSTKLEDSAMYFCASKSSRDTQYFGPGTRLTVL.

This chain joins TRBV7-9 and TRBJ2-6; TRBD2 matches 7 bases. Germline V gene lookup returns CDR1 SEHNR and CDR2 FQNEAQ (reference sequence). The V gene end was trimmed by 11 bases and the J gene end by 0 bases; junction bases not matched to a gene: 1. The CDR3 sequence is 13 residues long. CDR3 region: CAAGVSGANVLTF. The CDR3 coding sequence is TGTGCCGCGGGGGTCTCTGGGGCCAACGTCCTGACTTTC.

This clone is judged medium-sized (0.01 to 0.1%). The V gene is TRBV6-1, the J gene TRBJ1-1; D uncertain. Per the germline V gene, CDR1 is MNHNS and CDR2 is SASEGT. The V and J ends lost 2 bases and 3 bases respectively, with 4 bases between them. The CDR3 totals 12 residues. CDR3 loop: CASSEQYTEAFF. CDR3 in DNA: TGTGCCAGCAGTGAACAGTACACTGAAGCTTTCTTT.

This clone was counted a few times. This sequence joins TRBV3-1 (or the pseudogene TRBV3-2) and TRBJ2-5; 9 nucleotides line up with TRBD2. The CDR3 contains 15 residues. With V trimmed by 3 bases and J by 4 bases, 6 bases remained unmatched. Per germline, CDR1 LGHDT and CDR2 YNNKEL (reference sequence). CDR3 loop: CASSQIAGVGETQYF. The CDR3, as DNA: TGTGCCAGCAGCCAGATAGCGGGAGTGGGAGAGACCCAGTACTTC.

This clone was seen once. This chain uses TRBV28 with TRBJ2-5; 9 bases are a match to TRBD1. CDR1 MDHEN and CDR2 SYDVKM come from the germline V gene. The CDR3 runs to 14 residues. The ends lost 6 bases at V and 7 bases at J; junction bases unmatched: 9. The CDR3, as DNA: TGTGCCAGCAGCAAACAGGGGGCGGCTCTGACCCAGTACTTC. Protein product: CASSKQGAALTQYF.

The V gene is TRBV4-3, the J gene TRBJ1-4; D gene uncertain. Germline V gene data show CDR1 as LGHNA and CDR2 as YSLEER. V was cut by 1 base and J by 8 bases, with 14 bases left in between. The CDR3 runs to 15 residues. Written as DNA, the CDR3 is TGCGCCAGCAGCCAAGCCGACCGGGTCTTGGAAAAACTGTTTTTT. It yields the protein CASSQADRVLEKLFF.

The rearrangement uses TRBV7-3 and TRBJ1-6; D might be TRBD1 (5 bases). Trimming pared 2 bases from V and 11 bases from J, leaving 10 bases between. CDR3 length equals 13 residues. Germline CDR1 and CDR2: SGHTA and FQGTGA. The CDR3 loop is CASSLGGSTPLHF. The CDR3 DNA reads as TGTGCCAGCAGCTTAGGGGGGTCGACACCCCTCCACTTT. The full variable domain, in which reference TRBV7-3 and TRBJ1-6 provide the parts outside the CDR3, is GAGVSQTPSNKVTEKGKYVELRCDPISGHTALYWYRQSLGQGPEFLIYFQGTGAADDSGLPNDRFFAVRPEGSVSTLKIQRTERGDSAVYLCASSLGGSTPLHFGNGTRLTVT.

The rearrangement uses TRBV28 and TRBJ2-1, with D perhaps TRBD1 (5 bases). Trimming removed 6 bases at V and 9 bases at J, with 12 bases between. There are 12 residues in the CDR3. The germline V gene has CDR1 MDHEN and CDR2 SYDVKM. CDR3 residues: CASRGRLLEQFF. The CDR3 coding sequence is TGTGCCAGCAGGGGGCGCCTCCTTGAGCAGTTCTTC.

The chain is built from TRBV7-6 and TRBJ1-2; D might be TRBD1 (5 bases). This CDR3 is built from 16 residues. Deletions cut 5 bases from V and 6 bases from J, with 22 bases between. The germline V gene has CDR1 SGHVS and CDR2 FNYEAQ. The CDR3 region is CASSKRGAGEGDGYTF. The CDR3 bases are TGTGCCAGCAGCAAACGTGGGGCGGGGGAAGGGGATGGCTACACCTTC. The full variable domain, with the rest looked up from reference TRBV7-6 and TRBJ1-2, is GAGVSQSPRYKVTKRGQDVALRCDPISGHVSLYWYRQALGQGPEFLTYFNYEAQQDKSGLPNDRFSAERPEGSISTLTIQRTEQRDSAMYRCASSKRGAGEGDGYTFGSGTRLTVV.

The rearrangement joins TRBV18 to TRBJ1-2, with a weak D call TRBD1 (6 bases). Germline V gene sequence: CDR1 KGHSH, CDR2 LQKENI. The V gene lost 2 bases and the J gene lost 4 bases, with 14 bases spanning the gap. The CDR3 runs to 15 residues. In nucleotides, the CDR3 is TGTGCCAGCTCACCAAAGGGGGAGCCAGGCTATGGCTACACCTTC. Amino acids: CASSPKGEPGYGYTF.

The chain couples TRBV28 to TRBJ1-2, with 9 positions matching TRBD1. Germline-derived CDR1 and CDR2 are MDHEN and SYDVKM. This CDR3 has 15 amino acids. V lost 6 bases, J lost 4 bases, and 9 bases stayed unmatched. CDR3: CASSLGDRDGYGYTF. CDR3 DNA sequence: TGTGCCAGCAGCCTCGGGGACAGGGATGGCTATGGCTACACCTTC.

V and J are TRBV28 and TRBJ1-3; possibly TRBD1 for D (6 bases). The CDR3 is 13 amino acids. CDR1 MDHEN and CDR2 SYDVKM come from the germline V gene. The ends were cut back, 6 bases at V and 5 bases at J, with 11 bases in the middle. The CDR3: CASRGQTRNTIYF. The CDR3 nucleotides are TGTGCCAGCAGAGGACAGACGAGAAACACCATATATTTT.

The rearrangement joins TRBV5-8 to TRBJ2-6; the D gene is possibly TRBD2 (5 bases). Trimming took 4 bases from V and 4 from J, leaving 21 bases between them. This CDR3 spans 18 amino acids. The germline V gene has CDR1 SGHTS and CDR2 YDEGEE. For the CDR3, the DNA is TGTGCCAGCAGCCCCAAAAACGGGGTCAACGGAGGGGCCAACGTCCTGACTTTC. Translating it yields CASSPKNGVNGGANVLTF. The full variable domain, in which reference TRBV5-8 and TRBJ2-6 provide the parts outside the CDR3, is EAGVTQSPTHLIKTRGQQATLRCSPISGHTSVYWYQQALGLGLQFLLWYDEGEERNRGNFPPRFSGRQFPNYSSELNVNALELEDSALYLCASSPKNGVNGGANVLTFGAGSRLTVL.

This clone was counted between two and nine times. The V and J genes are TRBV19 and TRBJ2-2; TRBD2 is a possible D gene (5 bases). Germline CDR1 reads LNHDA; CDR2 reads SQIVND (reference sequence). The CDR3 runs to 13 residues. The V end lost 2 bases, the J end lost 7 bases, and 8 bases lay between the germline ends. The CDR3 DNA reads TGTGCCAGTAGTATAATGGACTTCGGGGAGCTGTTTTTT. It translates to CASSIMDFGELFF.

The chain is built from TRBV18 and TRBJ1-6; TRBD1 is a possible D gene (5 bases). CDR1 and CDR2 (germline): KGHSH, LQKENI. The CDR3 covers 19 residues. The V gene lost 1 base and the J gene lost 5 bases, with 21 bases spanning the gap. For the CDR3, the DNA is TGTGCCAGCTCACCACTCCGGGCGGGGCTAATAGGAGATAATTCACCCCTCCACTTT. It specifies CASSPLRAGLIGDNSPLHF.

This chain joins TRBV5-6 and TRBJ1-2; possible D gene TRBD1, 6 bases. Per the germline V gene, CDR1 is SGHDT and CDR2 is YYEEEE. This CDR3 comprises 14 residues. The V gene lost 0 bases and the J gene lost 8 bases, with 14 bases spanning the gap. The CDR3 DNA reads TGTGCCAGCAGCTTGGGCGCGGGGGCAAGGGGCTACACCTTC. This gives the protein CASSLGAGARGYTF.

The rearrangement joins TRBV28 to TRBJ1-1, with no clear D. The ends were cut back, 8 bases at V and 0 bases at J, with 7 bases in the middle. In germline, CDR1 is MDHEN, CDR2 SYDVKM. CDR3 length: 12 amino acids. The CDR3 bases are TGTGCCAGCGAGGCGGTGAACACTGAAGCTTTCTTT. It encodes CASEAVNTEAFF.

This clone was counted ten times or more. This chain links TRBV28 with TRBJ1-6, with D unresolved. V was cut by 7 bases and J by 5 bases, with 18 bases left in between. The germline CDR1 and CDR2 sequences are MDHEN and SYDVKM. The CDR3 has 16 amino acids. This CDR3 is CASIPSSRPNNSPLHF. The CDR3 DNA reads TGTGCCAGCATCCCCTCCTCGAGGCCTAATAATTCACCCCTCCACTTT.

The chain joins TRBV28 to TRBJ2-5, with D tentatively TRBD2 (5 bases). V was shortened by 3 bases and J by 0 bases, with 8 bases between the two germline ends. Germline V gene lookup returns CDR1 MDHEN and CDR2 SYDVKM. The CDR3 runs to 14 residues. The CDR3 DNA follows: TGTGCCAGCAGTTTCTCGGGAAACCAAGAGACCCAGTACTTC. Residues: CASSFSGNQETQYF.

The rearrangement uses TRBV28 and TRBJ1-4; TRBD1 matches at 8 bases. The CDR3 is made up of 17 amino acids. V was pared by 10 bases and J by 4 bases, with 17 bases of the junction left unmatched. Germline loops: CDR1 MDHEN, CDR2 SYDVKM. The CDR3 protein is CATRSRGPITHNEKLFF. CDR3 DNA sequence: TGTGCCACCCGGTCCAGGGGGCCTATTACCCATAATGAAAAACTGTTTTTT.

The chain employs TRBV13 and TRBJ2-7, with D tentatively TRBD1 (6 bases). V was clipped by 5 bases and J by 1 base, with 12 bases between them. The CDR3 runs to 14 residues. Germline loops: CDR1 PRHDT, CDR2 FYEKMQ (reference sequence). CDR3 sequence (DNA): TGTGCCAGCAGCCACAGGGCCAGGTCCTACGAGCAGTACTTC. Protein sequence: CASSHRARSYEQYF.

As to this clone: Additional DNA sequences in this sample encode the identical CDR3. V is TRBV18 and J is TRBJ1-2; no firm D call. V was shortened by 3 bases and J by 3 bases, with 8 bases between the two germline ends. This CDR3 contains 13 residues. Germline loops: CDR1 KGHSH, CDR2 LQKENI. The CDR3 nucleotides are TGTGCCAGCTCACCCCCAGGACACTATGGCTACACCTTC. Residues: CASSPPGHYGYTF.

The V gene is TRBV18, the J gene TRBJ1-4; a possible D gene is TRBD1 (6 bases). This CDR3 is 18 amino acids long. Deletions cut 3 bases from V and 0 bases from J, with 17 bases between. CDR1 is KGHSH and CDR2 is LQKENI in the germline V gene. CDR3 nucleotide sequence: TGTGCCAGCTCACCGGCAGGGGCTCATCTATCAACTAATGAAAAACTGTTTTTT. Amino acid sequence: CASSPAGAHLSTNEKLFF.

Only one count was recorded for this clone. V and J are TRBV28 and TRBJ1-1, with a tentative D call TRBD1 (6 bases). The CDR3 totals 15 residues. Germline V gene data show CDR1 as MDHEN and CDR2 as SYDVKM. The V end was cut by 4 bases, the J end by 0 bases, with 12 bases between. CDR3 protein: CASSWLGALNTEAFF. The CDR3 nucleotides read TGTGCCAGCAGTTGGTTGGGGGCATTGAACACTGAAGCTTTCTTT.

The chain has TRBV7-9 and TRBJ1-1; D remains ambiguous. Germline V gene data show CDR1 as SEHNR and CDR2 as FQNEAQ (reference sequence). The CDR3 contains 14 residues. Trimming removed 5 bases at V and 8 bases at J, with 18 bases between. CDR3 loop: CASSALGPGVEAFF. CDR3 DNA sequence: TGTGCCAGCAGCGCCTTAGGCCCGGGCGTGGAAGCTTTCTTT. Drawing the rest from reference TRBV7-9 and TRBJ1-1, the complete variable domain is DTGVSQNPRHKITKRGQNVTFRCDPISEHNRLYWYRQTLGQGPEFLTYFQNEAQLEKSRLLSDRFSAERPKGSFSTLEIQRTEQGDSAMYLCASSALGPGVEAFFGQGTRLTVV.